The 3 T cell receptor beta chains presented below share a single source sample, sequenced in a study of T cell responses to AZD1222 COVID-19 vaccine. Here immunoSEQ multiplex PCR was the method, and the copy in TCRdb shows in-frame clones only, minus some. Of under 150,000 clones in the sample, over 80% were seen once. The sequenced sample was peripheral blood, obtained on day 0 of MenACWY control vaccination. Source of these receptors: an adult in good health.

This clone was picked up a small number of times. This sequence joins TRBV29-1 and TRBJ1-2, with 8 bases fitting TRBD1. After removal of 6 bases from V and 5 bases from J, the junction contained 8 bases not matched to a gene. The CDR3 runs to 13 residues. Germline V gives CDR1 SQVTM, CDR2 ANQGSEA. The DNA of the CDR3 is TGCAGCGTCCTGACAGGGGTAGATTATGGCTACACCTTC. Translating it yields CSVLTGVDYGYTF.

The chain links TRBV4-1 to TRBJ2-2; D not resolved. Germline CDR1 is MGHRA and CDR2 is YSYEKL. This CDR3 contains 13 residues. Trimming took off 4 bases at V and 5 bases at J, with 8 bases between the two ends. CDR3 residues: CASSPPETGELFF. CDR3 in DNA: TGCGCCAGCAGCCCCCCGGAAACCGGGGAGCTGTTTTTT.

The chain uses TRBV4-1 and TRBJ1-5, with D possibly matching TRBD1 (5 bases). Trimming removed 0 bases from V and 4 bases from J, with 19 bases in between. This CDR3 contains 18 residues. The germline CDR1 and CDR2 sequences are MGHRA and YSYEKL. CDR3 sequence (DNA): TGCGCCAGCAGCCAAGAGGGGGTTGAGTATCGTGCAAATCAGCCCCAGCATTTT. This sequence encodes CASSQEGVEYRANQPQHF.